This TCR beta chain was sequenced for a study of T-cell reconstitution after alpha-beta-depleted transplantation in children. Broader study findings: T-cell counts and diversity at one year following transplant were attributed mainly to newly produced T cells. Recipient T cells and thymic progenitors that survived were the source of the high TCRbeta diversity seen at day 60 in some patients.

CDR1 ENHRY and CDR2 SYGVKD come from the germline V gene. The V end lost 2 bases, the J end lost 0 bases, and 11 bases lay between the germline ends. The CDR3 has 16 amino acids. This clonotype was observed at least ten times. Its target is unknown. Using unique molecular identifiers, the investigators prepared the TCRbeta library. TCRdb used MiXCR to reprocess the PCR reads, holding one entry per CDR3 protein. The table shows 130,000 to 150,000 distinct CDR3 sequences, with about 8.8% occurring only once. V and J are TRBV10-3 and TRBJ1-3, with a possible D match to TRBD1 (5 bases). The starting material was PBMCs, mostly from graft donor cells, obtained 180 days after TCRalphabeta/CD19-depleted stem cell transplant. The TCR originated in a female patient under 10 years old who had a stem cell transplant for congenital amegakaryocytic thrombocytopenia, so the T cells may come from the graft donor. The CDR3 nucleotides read TGTGCCATCAGTGAGAGTTACAGGAGCTCTGGAAACACCATATATTTT. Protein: CAISESYRSSGNTIYF.